Detailed here is one T cell receptor (beta chain). One entry per CDR3 protein results from TCRdb running MiXCR on the PCR reads. In the table there are approximately 4,900 distinct CDR3 sequences, roughly 56% of which are singletons. This sample was included in a study of CD4 and CD8 cells across lung adenocarcinoma regions. Localized lung adenocarcinoma, a non-small cell lung cancer, affected the donors. The sequence was obtained from a male donor with lung adenocarcinoma. The CD4 and CD8 labels of this study may be unreliable. Sequenced sample: CD4+ T cells from the center of a lung tumor.

The CDR3 reads CASSLSGGSSYEQYF. DNA for the CDR3: TGTGCCAGCAGCCTTAGCGGGGGAAGCTCCTACGAGCAGTACTTC. The chain employs TRBV11-2 and TRBJ2-7; TRBD2 matches 9 bases. The CDR3 extends over 15 amino acids. Germline V lookup: CDR1 SGHAT, CDR2 FQNNGV. The J segment lost 0 bases and the V segment lost 5 bases, leaving 5 bases of the junction unmatched.